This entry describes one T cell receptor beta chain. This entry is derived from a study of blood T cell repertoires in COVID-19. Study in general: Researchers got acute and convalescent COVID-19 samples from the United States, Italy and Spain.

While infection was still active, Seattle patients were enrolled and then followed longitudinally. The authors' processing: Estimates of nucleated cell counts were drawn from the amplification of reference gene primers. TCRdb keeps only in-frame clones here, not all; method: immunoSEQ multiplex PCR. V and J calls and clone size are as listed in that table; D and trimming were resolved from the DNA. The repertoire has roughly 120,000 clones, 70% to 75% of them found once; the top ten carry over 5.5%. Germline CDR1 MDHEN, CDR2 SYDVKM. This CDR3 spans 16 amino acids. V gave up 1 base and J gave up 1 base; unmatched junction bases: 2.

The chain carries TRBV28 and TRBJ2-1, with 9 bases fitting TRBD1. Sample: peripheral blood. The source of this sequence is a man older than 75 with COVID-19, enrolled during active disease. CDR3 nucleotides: TGTGCCAGCAGTTTATCGGGACAGGGTTCCTACAATGAGCAGTTCTTC. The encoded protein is CASSLSGQGSYNEQFF.